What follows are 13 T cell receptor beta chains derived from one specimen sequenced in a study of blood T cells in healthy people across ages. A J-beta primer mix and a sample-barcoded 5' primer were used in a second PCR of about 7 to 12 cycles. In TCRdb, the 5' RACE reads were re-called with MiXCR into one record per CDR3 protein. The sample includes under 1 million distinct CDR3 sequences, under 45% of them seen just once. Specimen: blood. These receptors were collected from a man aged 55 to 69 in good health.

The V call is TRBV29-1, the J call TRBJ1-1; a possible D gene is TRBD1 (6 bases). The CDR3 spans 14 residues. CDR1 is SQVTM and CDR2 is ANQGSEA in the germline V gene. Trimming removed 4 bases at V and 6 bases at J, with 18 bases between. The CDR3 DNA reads TGCAGCGTTGGTAGGAAGGGGGGGTACGCTGAAGCTTTCTTT. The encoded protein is CSVGRKGGYAEAFF.

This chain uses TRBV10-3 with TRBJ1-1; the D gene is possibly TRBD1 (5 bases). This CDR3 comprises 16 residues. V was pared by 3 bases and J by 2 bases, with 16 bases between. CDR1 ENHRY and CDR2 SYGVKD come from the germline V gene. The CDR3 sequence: CAISDPVGTGNTEAFF. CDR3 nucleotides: TGTGCCATCAGTGACCCGGTCGGGACCGGAAACACTGAAGCTTTCTTT.

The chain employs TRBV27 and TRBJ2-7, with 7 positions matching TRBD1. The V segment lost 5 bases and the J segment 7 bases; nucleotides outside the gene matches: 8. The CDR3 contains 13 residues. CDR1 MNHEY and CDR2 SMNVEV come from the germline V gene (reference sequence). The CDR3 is CASSAGQAWEQYF. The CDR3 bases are TGTGCCAGCAGTGCCGGACAGGCTTGGGAGCAGTACTTC.

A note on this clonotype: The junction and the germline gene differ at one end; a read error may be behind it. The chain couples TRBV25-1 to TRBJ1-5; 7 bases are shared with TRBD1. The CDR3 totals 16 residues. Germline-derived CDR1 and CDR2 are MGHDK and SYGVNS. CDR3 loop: CASRESGTDSNQPQHF. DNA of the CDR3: TGTGCCAGCAGGGAATCAGGGACAGATAGCAATCAGCCCCAGCATTTT.

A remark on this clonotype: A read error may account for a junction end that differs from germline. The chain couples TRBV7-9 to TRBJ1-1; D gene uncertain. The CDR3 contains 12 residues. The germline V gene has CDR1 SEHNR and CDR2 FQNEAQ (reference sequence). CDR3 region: CAISFTDLEAFF. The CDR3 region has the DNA TGTGCCATCAGCTTCACAGACCTTGAAGCTTTCTTT.

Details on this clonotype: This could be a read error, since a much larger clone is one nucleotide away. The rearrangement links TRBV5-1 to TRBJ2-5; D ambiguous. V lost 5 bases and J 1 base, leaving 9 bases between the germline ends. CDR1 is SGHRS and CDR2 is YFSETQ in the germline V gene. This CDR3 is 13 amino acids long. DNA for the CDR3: TGCGCCAGCAGAGACGGAGTCCAAGAGACCCAGTACTTC. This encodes CASRDGVQETQYF.

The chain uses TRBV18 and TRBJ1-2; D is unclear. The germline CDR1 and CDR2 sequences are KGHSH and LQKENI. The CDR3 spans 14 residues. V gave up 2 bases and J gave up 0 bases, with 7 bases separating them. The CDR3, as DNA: TGTGCCAGCTCACCAACAGACACTAACTATGGCTACACCTTC. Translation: CASSPTDTNYGYTF. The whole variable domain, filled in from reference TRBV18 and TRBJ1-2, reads NAGVMQNPRHLVRRRGQEARLRCSPMKGHSHVYWYRQLPEEGLKFMVYLQKENIIDESGMPKERFSAEFPKEGPSILRIQQVVRGDSAAYFCASSPTDTNYGYTFGSGTRLTVV.

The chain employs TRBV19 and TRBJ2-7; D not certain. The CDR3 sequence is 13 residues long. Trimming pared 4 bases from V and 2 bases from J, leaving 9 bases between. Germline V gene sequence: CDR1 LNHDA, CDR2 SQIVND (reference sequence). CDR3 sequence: CASSTLDTYEQYF. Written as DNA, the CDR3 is TGTGCCAGTAGTACCCTTGATACCTACGAGCAGTACTTC.

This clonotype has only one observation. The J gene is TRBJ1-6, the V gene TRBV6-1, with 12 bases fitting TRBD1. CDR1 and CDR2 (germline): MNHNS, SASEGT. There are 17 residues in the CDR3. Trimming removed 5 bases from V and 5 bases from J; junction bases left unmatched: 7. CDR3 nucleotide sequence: TGTGCCAGCAGTCCCCGGGACAGGGGGCTAAATAATTCACCCCTCCACTTT. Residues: CASSPRDRGLNNSPLHF.

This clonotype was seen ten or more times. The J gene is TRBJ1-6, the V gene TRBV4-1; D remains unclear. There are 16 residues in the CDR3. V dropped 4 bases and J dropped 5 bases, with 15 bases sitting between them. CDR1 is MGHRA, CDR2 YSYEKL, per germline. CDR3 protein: CASSREARRDNSPLHF. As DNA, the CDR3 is TGCGCCAGCAGCCGAGAGGCACGGCGAGATAATTCACCCCTCCACTTT.

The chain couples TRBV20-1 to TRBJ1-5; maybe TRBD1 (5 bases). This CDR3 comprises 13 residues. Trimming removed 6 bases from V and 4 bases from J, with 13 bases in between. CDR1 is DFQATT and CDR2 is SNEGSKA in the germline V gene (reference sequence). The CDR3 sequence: CSAKGALNQPQHF. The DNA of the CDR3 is TGCAGTGCAAAAGGGGCCCTTAATCAGCCCCAGCATTTT.

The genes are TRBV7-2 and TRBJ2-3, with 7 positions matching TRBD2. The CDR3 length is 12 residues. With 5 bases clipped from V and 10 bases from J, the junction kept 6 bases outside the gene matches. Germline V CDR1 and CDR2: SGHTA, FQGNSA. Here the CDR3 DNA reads TGTGCCAGCAGCGCAGAAGGGAGGGCGCAGTATTTT. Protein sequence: CASSAEGRAQYF.

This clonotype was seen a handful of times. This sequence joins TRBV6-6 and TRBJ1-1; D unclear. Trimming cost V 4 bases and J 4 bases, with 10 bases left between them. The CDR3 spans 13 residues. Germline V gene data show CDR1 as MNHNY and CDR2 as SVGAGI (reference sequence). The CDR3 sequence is CASSSATITEAFF. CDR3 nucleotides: TGTGCCAGCAGTTCGGCGACCATCACTGAAGCTTTCTTT.